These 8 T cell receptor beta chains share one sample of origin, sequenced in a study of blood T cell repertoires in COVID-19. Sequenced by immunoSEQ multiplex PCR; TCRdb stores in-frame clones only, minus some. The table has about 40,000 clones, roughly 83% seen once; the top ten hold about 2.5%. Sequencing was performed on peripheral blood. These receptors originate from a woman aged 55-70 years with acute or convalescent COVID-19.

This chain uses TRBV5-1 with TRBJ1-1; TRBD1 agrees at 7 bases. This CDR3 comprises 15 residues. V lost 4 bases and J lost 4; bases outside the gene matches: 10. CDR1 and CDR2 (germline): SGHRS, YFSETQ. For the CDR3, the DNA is TGCGCCAGCAGCCCCGCCCCGACAGGGATCACTGAAGCTTTCTTT. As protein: CASSPAPTGITEAFF.

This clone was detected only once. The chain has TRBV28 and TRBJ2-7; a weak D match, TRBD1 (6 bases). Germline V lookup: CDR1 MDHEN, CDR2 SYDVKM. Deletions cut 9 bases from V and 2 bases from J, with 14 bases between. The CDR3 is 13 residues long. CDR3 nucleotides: TGTGCCAGTCAGGGGACACCCACCTACGAGCAGTACTTC. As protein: CASQGTPTYEQYF.

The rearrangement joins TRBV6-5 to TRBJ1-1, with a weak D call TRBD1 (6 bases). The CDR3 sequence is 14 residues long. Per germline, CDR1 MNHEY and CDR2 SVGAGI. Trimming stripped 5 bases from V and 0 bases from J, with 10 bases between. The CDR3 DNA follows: TGTGCCAGCAGTCCCGGGACACTGAACACTGAAGCTTTCTTT. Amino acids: CASSPGTLNTEAFF.

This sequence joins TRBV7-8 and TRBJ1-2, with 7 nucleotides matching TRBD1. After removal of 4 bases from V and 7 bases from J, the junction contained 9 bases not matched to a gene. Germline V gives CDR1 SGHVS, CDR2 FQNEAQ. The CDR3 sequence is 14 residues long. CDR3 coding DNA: TGTGCCAGCAGCTCCGAGACAGGGCGGGGTGGCTACACCTTC. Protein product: CASSSETGRGGYTF.

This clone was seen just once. CDR3 nucleotides: TGTGCCAGCACTCTCAGGACAGGGGCTAATTCACCCCTCCACTTT. Its protein product is CASTLRTGANSPLHF. The V and J genes are TRBV2 and TRBJ1-6; TRBD1 matches 9 bases. CDR3 length: 15 residues. CDR1 is SNHLY and CDR2 is FYNNEI in the germline V gene. Germline trimming cut 7 bases from V and 6 bases from J; bases unmatched to any gene: 7.

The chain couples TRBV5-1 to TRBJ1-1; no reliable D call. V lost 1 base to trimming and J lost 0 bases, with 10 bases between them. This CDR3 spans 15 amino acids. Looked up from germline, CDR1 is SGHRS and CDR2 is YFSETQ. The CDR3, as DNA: TGCGCCAGCAGCTTGCTCGAGGGAATGAACACTGAAGCTTTCTTT. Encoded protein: CASSLLEGMNTEAFF. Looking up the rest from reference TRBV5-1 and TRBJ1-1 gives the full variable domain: KAGVTQTPRYLIKTRGQQVTLSCSPISGHRSVSWYQQTPGQGLQFLFEYFSETQRNKGNFPGRFSGRQFSNSRSEMNVSTLELGDSALYLCASSLLEGMNTEAFFGQGTRLTVV.

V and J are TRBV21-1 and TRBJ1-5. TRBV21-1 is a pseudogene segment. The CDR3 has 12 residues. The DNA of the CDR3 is TGTGCCAGCAGCCAAACGAGGGAGCCCCAGCATTTT. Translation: CASSQTREPQHF.

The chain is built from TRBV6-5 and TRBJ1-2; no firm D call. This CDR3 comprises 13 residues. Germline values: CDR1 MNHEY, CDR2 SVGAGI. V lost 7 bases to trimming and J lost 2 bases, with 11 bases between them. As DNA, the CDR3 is TGTGCCAGCACGGAGGGAGGGAACTATGGCTACACCTTC. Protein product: CASTEGGNYGYTF.